This T cell receptor beta chain was recorded in a study of blood T cell repertoires in COVID-19. About the study: The United States, Italy and Spain supplied acute and convalescent COVID-19 samples. From T cells, B-cell-depleted T cells, or PBMCs came the material, which was cDNA or gDNA.

The CDR3 consists of 15 residues. Germline CDR1 GTSNPN, CDR2 SVGIG (reference sequence). V trimming: 5 bases; J trimming: 9 bases; junction bases outside the gene matches: 8. Original data processing: Quantification of nucleated cells was approximated via reference gene primer amplification. Profiled with immunoSEQ multiplex PCR; TCRdb holds only in-frame clones, not every one. V, J and clone size derive from that table, while D and trimming were established from the DNA sequence. This table has approximately 280,000 clones, 75% to 90% appearing once. This chain links TRBV30 with TRBJ1-6; TRBD1 aligns across 12 bases. The sample consisted of peripheral blood. This receptor was taken from a woman in her twenties or thirties who had recovered from COVID-19. The CDR3 coding sequence is TGTGCCTGGGACCCCGGGACAGGGGGCTTTTCACCCCTCCACTTT. This sequence encodes CAWDPGTGGFSPLHF.